This T cell receptor (beta chain) derives from a study of T cells in Graves' hyperthyroidism and ophthalmopathy. CDR3 length equals 21 residues. The V and J ends lost 3 bases and 2 bases, in that order; junction bases with no gene match: 20. Germline V lookup: CDR1 SGHAT, CDR2 FQNNGV. Graves' hyperthyroidism is called stable when ophthalmopathy does not progress within 18 months. Patients aged 18 to 65 with hyperthyroidism were newly diagnosed, with duration under 2 months. Diagnoses rested on clinical symptoms, serum thyroxine and TRAb, thyroid ultrasound and orbital computed tomography. TCR beta CDR3 sequences were amplified from RNA transcripts. A set of HTBI primers served as the primers for a first-round RT-PCR of the TCR CDR3. Each CDR3 protein is one row after TCRdb ran MiXCR on the multiplex PCR reads. The repertoire consists of hundreds of thousands of distinct CDR3 sequences, with 14% occurring once and the leading ten covering roughly a tenth.

This clonotype was recorded many times. The clonotype comes from a woman between 18 and 29 years old with Graves' hyperthyroidism. The sample was blood. The J gene is TRBJ2-3, the V gene TRBV11-2; 10 bases align to TRBD2. CDR3 sequence reads: CASSFPYPRTSGSQPTDTQYF. CDR3 sequence (DNA): TGTGCCAGCAGCTTCCCATACCCGCGGACTAGCGGTAGCCAGCCCACAGATACGCAGTATTTT.